Listed below are T cell receptor beta chains from one sample, sequenced in a study of PD-L1 blockade in urothelial cancer. Assay used: immunoSEQ multiplex PCR; TCRdb lists only in-frame clones, some missing. This sample has some 27,000 clones, with around 80% found just once. Sequences were derived from PBMCs, sampled around atezolizumab (anti-PD-L1) treatment. The source of these receptors is a middle-aged man with urothelial cancer. The CDR3 runs from the conserved cysteine through the conserved F or W. The order of the fields is J gene, clone size, D gene, V gene, CDR3 DNA, CDR3 protein. The D gene is left open where the match is weak. Clone size, where shown, is once, few, many, or a class for clones that have expanded.

TRBJ2-5	.	.	TRBV5-4	TGTGCCAGCAGCTTGGGGGCGAGGGTCGGCGAGACCCAGTACTTC	CASSLGARVGETQYF
TRBJ1-2	few	.	TRBV30	TGTGCCTGGAGTGTACCGGGCAGGGCGACCTATGGCTACACCTTC	CAWSVPGRATYGYTF
TRBJ1-6	few	.	TRBV2	TGTGCCAGCATCACATCCAGGGCGTCTAATTCACCCCTCCACTTT	CASITSRASNSPLHF
TRBJ1-2	.	.	TRBV7-2	TGTGCCAGCAGCTTACAGGGTATCGCGCGTGGCTACACCTTC	CASSLQGIARGYTF
TRBJ1-1	few	TRBD1	TRBV11-2	TGTGCCAGCAGCTCCGACAGGGCTTCCACCAGCCAAGCTTTCTTT	CASSSDRASTSQAFF
TRBJ2-7	.	TRBD1	TRBV27	TGTGCCAGCCGAAAGGACAGGGTCGATGGCGAGCAGTACTTC	CASRKDRVDGEQYF
TRBJ2-3	once	.	TRBV7-9	TGTGCCAGCAGCTCCACTAGAAGAGGGAGCACAGATACGCAGTATTTT	CASSSTRRGSTDTQYF
TRBJ2-3	.	.	TRBV7-8	TGTGCCAGCAGCCGCCTTAGCGGCACAGATACGCAGTATTTT	CASSRLSGTDTQYF
TRBJ2-6	.	TRBD2	TRBV19	TGTGCCAGTGCTAGCGGGGGACCCTCTGGGGCCAACGTCCTGACTTTC	CASASGGPSGANVLTF
TRBJ2-5	.	TRBD1	TRBV2	TGTGCCAGCAGTGTTACTGGGACAGTCGGAGAGACCCAGTACTTC	CASSVTGTVGETQYF
TRBJ1-2	.	.	TRBV19	TGTGCCAGTAGTTCTGGGGACACTAACTATGGCTACACCTTC	CASSSGDTNYGYTF
TRBJ1-5	.	TRBD1	TRBV4-1	TGCGCCAGCAGCCAAGTACAGGGGACCAATCAGCCCCAGCATTTT	CASSQVQGTNQPQHF
TRBJ2-7	.	.	TRBV15	TGTGCCACCAGCACCCGGACACAGCAGTACTTC	CATSTRTQQYF